These T cell receptor beta chains were read from a single sample in a study of a mutant IDH1 vaccine in newly diagnosed glioma. The table came from immunoSEQ multiplex PCR; TCRdb's copy has only in-frame clones and leaves some out. The repertoire has under 65,000 clones, roughly 80% of them found once; the top ten carry approximately 1.8%. The specimen was PBMCs, collected from a glioma patient treated with radiotherapy, temozolomide or both. Receptor source: a woman between 40 and 50 years old with glioma. Both conserved end residues are part of each CDR3. The order of the fields is V gene, D gene, clone size, J gene, CDR3 DNA, CDR3 protein. D genes are given only for firm matches. The size entry is marked missing in some rows and otherwise reads once, few, many or a size class.

>TRBV4-1|TRBD1|few|TRBJ1-1
TGCGCCAGCAGCCAACGGGACAGTTCGAACACTGAAGCTTTCTTT
CASSQRDSSNTEAFF
>TRBV10-3|.|.|TRBJ1-5
TGTGCCATCAGTGAGGAAGGGGGTCAGCCCCAGCATTTT
CAISEEGGQPQHF
>TRBV5-1|.|.|TRBJ1-3
TGCGCCAGCAGCCTCTCCGGAAACACCATATATTTT
CASSLSGNTIYF
>TRBV20-1|.|.|TRBJ2-5
TGCAGTGCTAGAGATTTAGAGACCCAGTACTTC
CSARDLETQYF
>TRBV10-3|TRBD1|.|TRBJ1-1
TGTGCCATCAGTGTTCCGGGGACAGGGGCTGGCACTGAAGCTTTCTTT
CAISVPGTGAGTEAFF
>TRBV30|.|once|TRBJ1-1
TGTGCCTGGAAGGGGATGGGAAACACTGAAGCTTTCTTT
CAWKGMGNTEAFF
>TRBV6-5|.|.|TRBJ1-1
TGTGCCAGCAGTTACTCCCGAGCGACGGGCCCCACTGAAGCTTTCTTT
CASSYSRATGPTEAFF
>TRBV9|.|.|TRBJ2-1
TGTGCCAGCAGCGTAGACGACAGTCGTTCGTATGAGCAGTTCTTC
CASSVDDSRSYEQFF
>TRBV5-4|TRBD1|few|TRBJ1-1
TGTGCCAGCAGGCGGACACAGGGGCGTGAAGCTTTCTTT
CASRRTQGREAFF
>TRBV10-3|TRBD1|.|TRBJ2-7
TGTGCCATCAGTGGCGCCGGGACAGGGCCCCACGAGCAGTACTTC
CAISGAGTGPHEQYF
>TRBV10-1|.|.|TRBJ1-6
TGCGCCAGCAGGAGCAGTTATAATTCACCCCTCCACTTT
CASRSSYNSPLHF
>TRBV30|TRBD2|.|TRBJ2-3
TGTGCCTGGAGTGCCGTAGCGGGGGGGCCGGCAGATACGCAGTATTTT
CAWSAVAGGPADTQYF
>TRBV5-8|.|once|TRBJ1-1
TGTGCCAGCAGCTTTGGGCCCATGAACACTGAAGCTTTCTTT
CASSFGPMNTEAFF
>TRBV10-1|TRBD1|.|TRBJ1-2
TGCGCCAGCAGTGAGTCTAGGGGGCCGGACTATGGCTACACCTTC
CASSESRGPDYGYTF
>TRBV11-2|.|once|TRBJ1-2
TGTGCCAGCAGCTTCGCCACAGGGAGCGGCTACACCTTC
CASSFATGSGYTF
>TRBV5-4|TRBD1|once|TRBJ1-2
TGTGCCAGCAGCCTGACAGGGGGCGGACCCATCTATGGCTACACCTTC
CASSLTGGGPIYGYTF
>TRBV9|.|once|TRBJ1-3
TGTGCCAGCGCGAGCTCGGGAGGCACTGGAAACACCATATATTTT
CASASSGGTGNTIYF
>TRBV9|TRBD2|.|TRBJ2-1
TGTGCCAGCAGCCCCCCGGGGGGAGCCTACAATGAGCAGTTCTTC
CASSPPGGAYNEQFF
>TRBV11-2|TRBD2|.|TRBJ2-1
TGTGCCAGCAGCGCGACTAGCGGGGGGTACAATGAGCAGTTCTTC
CASSATSGGYNEQFF
>TRBV12-5|TRBD2|.|TRBJ2-2
TGTGCTAGTGGTTTTACACTTGGGGGGGGCACCGGGGAGCTGTTTTTT
CASGFTLGGGTGELFF
>TRBV6-1|.|.|TRBJ1-2
TGTGCCAGCAGTCCCCGTCCGGACACCTCTAGTTACACCTTC
CASSPRPDTSSYTF
>TRBV5-1|.|few|TRBJ1-3
TGCGCCAGCAGGCCAGACTACTCTGGAAACACCATATATTTT
CASRPDYSGNTIYF
>TRBV5-4|TRBD2|.|TRBJ2-1
TGTGCCAGCAGCCTCTGGACTAGGTACCACAATGAGCAGTTCTTC
CASSLWTRYHNEQFF
>TRBV4-3|TRBD2|.|TRBJ2-7
TGCGCCAGCAGCCCCGCCCAGACTAGCGGGGCCTACGAGCAGTACTTC
CASSPAQTSGAYEQYF